Shown below are 30 T cell receptor beta chains from a single sample sequenced in a study of T cell responses to AZD1222 COVID-19 vaccine. The table came from immunoSEQ multiplex PCR; TCRdb's copy has only in-frame clones and leaves some out. This table holds around 95,000 clones, 87% found once. Here the sequenced sample was peripheral blood, taken on day 0 of MenACWY control vaccination. The receptors come from an adult in good health.

This clone was seen a single time. The rearrangement links TRBV5-1 to TRBJ2-1, with a weak D call TRBD2 (5 bases). CDR1 and CDR2 from the germline V gene are SGHRS and YFSETQ. The CDR3 sequence is 15 residues long. V was shortened by 0 bases and J by 4 bases, with 11 bases between the two germline ends. The CDR3, as DNA: TGCGCCAGCAGCTTGGGTGGGCCGGGATACAATGAGCAGTTCTTC. Its protein product is CASSLGGPGYNEQFF.

J is TRBJ2-3 and V is TRBV10-3; 7 bases map to TRBD1. CDR1 ENHRY and CDR2 SYGVKD come from the germline V gene. The CDR3 has 18 residues. The V segment lost 2 bases and the J segment 5 bases; nucleotides outside the gene matches: 16. The CDR3 bases are TGTGCCATCAGTGAGACCAGGGCGGAGAGGGGGCGAGGAGATACGCAGTATTTT. Protein sequence: CAISETRAERGRGDTQYF.

The V and J genes are TRBV10-3 and TRBJ2-1, with 11 bases matching TRBD2. The V segment lost 4 bases and the J segment 4 bases; nucleotides outside the gene matches: 3. Germline assignment: CDR1 ENHRY and CDR2 SYGVKD. The CDR3 has 15 residues. The CDR3 DNA is TGTGCCATCAGTGGACTAGCGGGGACATACAATGAGCAGTTCTTC. It yields the protein CAISGLAGTYNEQFF.

The rearrangement joins TRBV25-1 to TRBJ2-2; the match to TRBD2 covers 10 bases. This CDR3 contains 17 residues. CDR1 and CDR2 (germline): MGHDK, SYGVNS. The V gene end was trimmed by 2 bases and the J gene end by 6 bases; junction bases not matched to a gene: 9. The CDR3 region is CASSENHLAGVPGELFF. CDR3 DNA sequence: TGTGCCAGCAGTGAAAACCACCTAGCGGGAGTTCCCGGGGAGCTGTTTTTT.

This sequence joins TRBV3-1 (or the pseudogene TRBV3-2) and TRBJ1-3; D unclear. V was shortened by 4 bases and J by 2 bases, with 15 bases between the two germline ends. Germline loops: CDR1 LGHDT, CDR2 YNNKEL (reference sequence). The CDR3 consists of 16 residues. DNA of the CDR3: TGTGCCAGCAGCCTCCCGGTCCCGGCCCCTGGAAACACCATATATTTT. This sequence encodes CASSLPVPAPGNTIYF.

The chain links TRBV18 to TRBJ2-1; tentative D call: TRBD1 (5 bases). This CDR3 comprises 13 residues. The V end lost 3 bases, the J end lost 10 bases, and 13 bases lay between the germline ends. From germline, CDR1 is KGHSH and CDR2 LQKENI. The CDR3 here is CASSPARQFEQFF. The CDR3 DNA sequence: TGTGCCAGCTCACCTGCTCGACAGTTCGAGCAGTTCTTC.

The chain links TRBV7-2 to TRBJ1-6; no reliable D call. The CDR3 extends over 14 amino acids. With 5 bases removed from V and 8 bases from J, the gap between germline ends came to 13 bases. CDR1 and CDR2 (germline): SGHTA, FQGNSA. DNA for the CDR3: TGTGCCAGCAGCCCGGACGGGGTCGATTCACCCCTCCACTTT. Translated: CASSPDGVDSPLHF.

This clone appeared a few times. The chain links TRBV7-9 to TRBJ1-2; D ambiguous. The CDR3 is made up of 14 amino acids. Germline V gene lookup returns CDR1 SEHNR and CDR2 FQNEAQ (reference sequence). Trimming pared 1 base from V and 2 bases from J, leaving 8 bases between. This CDR3 is CASSLEAGNYGYTF. CDR3 sequence (DNA): TGTGCCAGCAGCTTAGAGGCCGGCAACTATGGCTACACCTTC. Together with reference TRBV7-9 and TRBJ1-2, the CDR3 gives the full variable domain: DTGVSQNPRHKITKRGQNVTFRCDPISEHNRLYWYRQTLGQGPEFLTYFQNEAQLEKSRLLSDRFSAERPKGSFSTLEIQRTEQGDSAMYLCASSLEAGNYGYTFGSGTRLTVV.

This chain uses TRBV7-2 with TRBJ1-2; D gene unclear. The CDR3 extends over 14 amino acids. From germline, CDR1 is SGHTA and CDR2 FQGNSA. V lost 1 base to trimming and J lost 0 bases, with 6 bases between them. The CDR3 DNA follows: TGTGCCAGCAGCTTAGACCCCGCTAACTATGGCTACACCTTC. Its translation: CASSLDPANYGYTF. The entire variable domain, with the rest obtained from reference TRBV7-2 and TRBJ1-2, is as follows: GAGVSQSPSNKVTEKGKDVELRCDPISGHTALYWYRQSLGQGLEFLIYFQGNSAPDKSGLPSDRFSAERTGGSVSTLTIQRTQQEDSAVYLCASSLDPANYGYTFGSGTRLTVV.

This clone was observed once. V gene TRBV11-1 combines with J gene TRBJ1-1, with D uncertain. Germline V gene lookup returns CDR1 SGHAT and CDR2 FQDESV (reference sequence). Trimming took off 6 bases at V and 0 bases at J, with 11 bases between the two ends. The CDR3 covers 14 residues. The CDR3 protein is CASRFGEVNTEAFF. CDR3 nucleotides: TGTGCCAGCAGATTCGGGGAGGTGAACACTGAAGCTTTCTTT.

The chain recombines TRBV5-1 with TRBJ2-7; 12 bases map to TRBD2. The ends lost 2 bases at V and 0 bases at J; junction bases unmatched: 3. The CDR3 covers 16 residues. Germline CDR1 is SGHRS and CDR2 is YFSETQ. The CDR3, as DNA: TGCGCCAGCAGCTTATTGACTAGCGGGAGCTCCTACGAGCAGTACTTC. Its protein is CASSLLTSGSSYEQYF.

The genes are TRBV14 and TRBJ1-2, with TRBD1 as a possible D gene (5 bases). This CDR3 has 16 amino acids. Germline assignment: CDR1 SGHDN and CDR2 FVKESK. Trimming stripped 4 bases from V and 8 bases from J, with 23 bases between. CDR3 nucleotide sequence: TGTGCCAGCAGCCTACGACTTTCCCCAGGGTTAGGCGGCTACACCTTC. Its protein product is CASSLRLSPGLGGYTF.

This rearrangement joins TRBV10-3 to TRBJ2-2, with a tentative D call TRBD2 (5 bases). Germline V gives CDR1 ENHRY, CDR2 SYGVKD. Trimming cost V 11 bases and J 4 bases, with 11 bases left between them. The CDR3 has 12 residues. The CDR3 loop is CASGLVTGELFF. DNA of the CDR3: TGTGCCTCGGGGTTGGTCACCGGGGAGCTGTTTTTT.

The chain has TRBV19 and TRBJ1-2; no definite D call. CDR1 and CDR2 from the germline V gene are LNHDA and SQIVND (reference sequence). Trimming left V 2 bases short and J 7 bases short, with 20 bases between. This CDR3 comprises 16 residues. CDR3 sequence (DNA): TGTGCCAGTAGTATACCGGCGGCGGGAGTAAGCGGTGGCTACACCTTC. Translation gives CASSIPAAGVSGGYTF.

The rearrangement uses TRBV19 and TRBJ1-2; D is perhaps TRBD1 (6 bases). Germline V CDR1 and CDR2: LNHDA, SQIVND (reference sequence). CDR3 length: 17 residues. V lost 3 bases and J lost 8, with 25 bases in between. CDR3 in DNA: TGTGCCAGTAGTATCAACCTTGGGACCAGGGGTGTTGGAGGCTACACCTTC. Protein: CASSINLGTRGVGGYTF.

The genes are TRBV10-3 and TRBJ1-6, with 8 bases matching TRBD1. Losses at the gene ends were 6 bases for V and 9 bases for J; bases not matched to a gene: 7. CDR1 is ENHRY and CDR2 is SYGVKD in the germline V gene. The CDR3 covers 14 residues. CDR3 DNA: TGTGCCATCAGCGAGGACAGGGTTAGTTCACCCCTCCACTTT. Protein product: CAISEDRVSSPLHF.

As concerns this clone: Other DNA sequences in this sample translate to the same CDR3. This chain uses TRBV9 with TRBJ1-1; D is possibly TRBD1 (5 bases). The CDR3 is made up of 14 amino acids. Trimming removed 7 bases at V and 6 bases at J, with 19 bases between. Germline loops: CDR1 SGDLS, CDR2 YYNGEE. CDR3 nucleotide sequence: TGTGCCAGCTCGCCAAGGGGCGGTAGCGCTGAAGCTTTCTTT. As protein: CASSPRGGSAEAFF.

The rearrangement links TRBV6-5 to TRBJ1-2, with 10 bases aligning to TRBD1. This CDR3 has 14 residues. The junction had 5 bases not matched to a gene; V was cut back by 6 bases and J by 4 bases. Per the germline V gene, CDR1 is MNHEY and CDR2 is SVGAGI. This chain's CDR3 is CASRPRQGAYGYTF. In DNA, the CDR3 is TGTGCCAGCAGACCGAGACAGGGGGCCTATGGCTACACCTTC.

In this sample, this clone turned up once. V and J are TRBV4-3 and TRBJ1-2; 7 bases are a match to TRBD1. The J segment lost 5 bases and the V segment lost 1 base, leaving 1 base of the junction unmatched. There are 13 residues in the CDR3. In germline, CDR1 is LGHNA, CDR2 YSLEER. CDR3 bases: TGCGCCAGCAGCCAAGCACAGGGGTATGGCTACACCTTC. Its translation is CASSQAQGYGYTF.

The chain links TRBV5-1 to TRBJ1-1, with unresolved D. V was pared by 0 bases and J by 6 bases, with 12 bases between. CDR1 is SGHRS and CDR2 is YFSETQ in the germline V gene. This CDR3 has 14 amino acids. The CDR3 DNA reads TGCGCCAGCAGCTTGGCCGGGCATACCCCTGAAGCTTTCTTT. It yields the protein CASSLAGHTPEAFF. Drawing the rest from reference TRBV5-1 and TRBJ1-1, the complete variable domain is KAGVTQTPRYLIKTRGQQVTLSCSPISGHRSVSWYQQTPGQGLQFLFEYFSETQRNKGNFPGRFSGRQFSNSRSEMNVSTLELGDSALYLCASSLAGHTPEAFFGQGTRLTVV.

The V call is TRBV19, the J call TRBJ1-5; D gene uncertain. In germline, CDR1 is LNHDA, CDR2 SQIVND (reference sequence). Trimming stripped 2 bases from V and 7 bases from J, with 6 bases between. The length of the CDR3 is 12 residues. The CDR3 sequence is CASSIPAQPQHF. The CDR3 nucleotides are TGTGCCAGTAGTATACCGGCGCAGCCCCAGCATTTT.

This clone was counted a few times. The chain employs TRBV4-2 and TRBJ1-2; maybe TRBD1 (5 bases). V dropped 0 bases and J dropped 5 bases, with 10 bases sitting between them. Germline V gene lookup returns CDR1 LGHNA and CDR2 YNFKEQ. CDR3 length equals 14 residues. The CDR3 region is CASSQDGGGYGYTF. The CDR3 nucleotides are TGTGCCAGCAGCCAAGATGGGGGAGGGTATGGCTACACCTTC.

In its sample, this clone was seen a few times. The rearrangement links TRBV19 to TRBJ2-7; tentative D call: TRBD2 (6 bases). Germline CDR1 and CDR2: LNHDA and SQIVND (reference sequence). V was shortened by 4 bases and J by 5 bases, with 15 bases between the two germline ends. CDR3 length: 14 residues. The CDR3 loop reads CASSNRAGRHEQYF. The CDR3 DNA is TGTGCCAGTAGTAACCGCGCGGGACGCCACGAGCAGTACTTC. Full variable domain (outside the CDR3, taken from reference TRBV19 and TRBJ2-7): DGGITQSPKYLFRKEGQNVTLSCEQNLNHDAMYWYRQDPGQGLRLIYYSQIVNDFQKGDIAEGYSVSREKKESFPLTVTSAQKNPTAFYLCASSNRAGRHEQYFGPGTRLTVT.

V usage is TRBV28 and J usage is TRBJ2-7, with a weak D call TRBD2 (5 bases). The CDR3 consists of 14 residues. Germline V gene sequence: CDR1 MDHEN, CDR2 SYDVKM. The ends were cut back, 6 bases at V and 0 bases at J, with 12 bases in the middle. In nucleotides, the CDR3 is TGTGCCAGCAGGCGCTCGGGGAGCTCCTACGAGCAGTACTTC. It specifies CASRRSGSSYEQYF.

The chain links TRBV4-3 to TRBJ2-7, with a weak D call TRBD2 (5 bases). Germline assignment: CDR1 LGHNA and CDR2 YSLEER. The germline V and J ends were trimmed by 0 bases and 3 bases, with 9 bases remaining between them. This CDR3 has 14 amino acids. The CDR3: CASSQDMRDYEQYF. The DNA for the CDR3 is TGCGCCAGCAGCCAAGATATGAGGGACTACGAGCAGTACTTC.

V gene TRBV6-2 or TRBV6-3 combines with J gene TRBJ1-4; the D gene is possibly TRBD1 (5 bases). This CDR3 comprises 15 residues. The germline gives CDR1 MNHEY, CDR2 SVGEGT. The V gene lost 4 bases and the J gene lost 3 bases, with 12 bases spanning the gap. The CDR3 loop reads CASSFSGAANEKLFF. CDR3 DNA sequence: TGTGCCAGCAGTTTCAGCGGGGCCGCTAATGAAAAACTGTTTTTT.

The rearrangement joins TRBV28 to TRBJ1-1, with D possibly being TRBD1 (6 bases). The V end was cut by 5 bases, the J end by 0 bases, with 13 bases between. CDR1 is MDHEN and CDR2 is SYDVKM in the germline V gene. This CDR3 region has 15 residues. The CDR3 DNA reads as TGTGCCAGCAGTCCCCTCAGGGGCATGAACACTGAAGCTTTCTTT. As protein: CASSPLRGMNTEAFF.

V gene TRBV28 combines with J gene TRBJ2-2; 9 bases line up with TRBD1. The V segment lost 7 bases and the J segment 4 bases; nucleotides outside the gene matches: 7. From germline, CDR1 is MDHEN and CDR2 SYDVKM. The CDR3 spans 15 residues. CDR3 nucleotides: TGTGCCAGCAACTCTGGACAGGGGCCCACCGGGGAGCTGTTTTTT. Translating it yields CASNSGQGPTGELFF.

J is TRBJ1-2 and V is TRBV5-1; perhaps TRBD1 as D (6 bases). The length of the CDR3 is 15 residues. The germline V gene has CDR1 SGHRS and CDR2 YFSETQ. V was clipped by 0 bases and J by 6 bases, with 15 bases between them. This CDR3 is CASSLDVGGADGYTF. The CDR3 DNA reads as TGCGCCAGCAGCTTGGACGTGGGGGGCGCGGATGGCTACACCTTC.

This sequence joins TRBV7-9 and TRBJ1-2; D not resolved. Germline V CDR1 and CDR2: SEHNR, FQNEAQ (reference sequence). The CDR3 length is 13 residues. V shed 5 bases and J shed 8 bases, with 15 bases lying between them. CDR3 nucleotides: TGTGCCAGCAGCGATGGCCGGGTGAAAGGCTACACCTTC. Translating it yields CASSDGRVKGYTF.